This T cell receptor (beta chain) derives from a study of OX40 agonist ivuxolimab in advanced cancers. Looking at the study overall: Ivuxolimab was delivered to patients intravenously every 2 weeks at doses spanning 0.01 to 10 mg/kg. Participants, approximately 81% male, averaged about 56 years of age, ranging from about 23 to 90.

TCRdb's copy holds only in-frame clones and misses some; the assay was immunoSEQ multiplex PCR. The sample carries some 85,000 clones, around 90% recorded once. Trimming removed 0 bases from V and 0 bases from J, with 7 bases in between. The germline V gene encodes CDR1 SGHRS and CDR2 YFSETQ. The CDR3 consists of 16 residues. Sequenced here: CD4+ or CD8+ T cells sorted from blood, sampled in a trial of the OX40 agonist ivuxolimab. The TCR comes from an adult with an advanced solid tumor such as melanoma, head and neck, liver or kidney cancer. The chain couples TRBV5-1 to TRBJ2-6, with D hard to call. Here the CDR3 reads CASSLEPGSGANVLTF. In nucleotides, the CDR3 is TGCGCCAGCAGCTTGGAGCCGGGCTCTGGGGCCAACGTCCTGACTTTC.